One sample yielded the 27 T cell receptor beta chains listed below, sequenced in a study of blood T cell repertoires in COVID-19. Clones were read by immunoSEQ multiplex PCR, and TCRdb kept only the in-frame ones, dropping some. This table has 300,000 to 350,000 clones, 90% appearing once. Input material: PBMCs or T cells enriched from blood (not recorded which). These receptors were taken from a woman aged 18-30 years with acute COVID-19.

CDR3 region: CAISELAEANTGELFF. In DNA, the CDR3 is TGTGCCATCAGTGAACTAGCGGAGGCGAACACCGGGGAGCTGTTTTTT. The rearrangement links TRBV10-3 to TRBJ2-2; TRBD2 matches 8 bases. V lost 3 bases, J lost 0 bases, and 3 bases stayed unmatched. This CDR3 comprises 16 residues. CDR1 and CDR2 (germline): ENHRY, SYGVKD.

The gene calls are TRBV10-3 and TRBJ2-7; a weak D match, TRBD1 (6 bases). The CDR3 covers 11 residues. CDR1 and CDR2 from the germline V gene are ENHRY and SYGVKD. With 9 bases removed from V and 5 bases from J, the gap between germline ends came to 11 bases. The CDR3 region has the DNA TGTGCCATATCAGGGGTGAACGAGCAGTACTTC. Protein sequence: CAISGVNEQYF.

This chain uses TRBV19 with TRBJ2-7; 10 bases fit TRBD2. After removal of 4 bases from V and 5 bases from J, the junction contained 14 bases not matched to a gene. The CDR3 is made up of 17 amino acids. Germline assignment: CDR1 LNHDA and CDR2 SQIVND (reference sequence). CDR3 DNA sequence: TGTGCCAGTAGTAAACAGCGGGAGGGCCAAGTCCTCGACGAGCAGTACTTC. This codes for CASSKQREGQVLDEQYF.

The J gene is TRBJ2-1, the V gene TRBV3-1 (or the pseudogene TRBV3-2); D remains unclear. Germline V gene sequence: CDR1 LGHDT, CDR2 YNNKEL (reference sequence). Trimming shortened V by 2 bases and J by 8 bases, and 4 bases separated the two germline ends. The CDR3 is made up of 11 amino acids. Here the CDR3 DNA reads TGTGCCAGCAGCCAATTATATGAGCAGTTCTTC. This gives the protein CASSQLYEQFF.

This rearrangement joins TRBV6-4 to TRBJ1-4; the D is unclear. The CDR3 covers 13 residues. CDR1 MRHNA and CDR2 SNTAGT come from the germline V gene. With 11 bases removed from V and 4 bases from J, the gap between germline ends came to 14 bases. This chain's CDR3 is CAVRQTRNEKLFF. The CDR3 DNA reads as TGTGCCGTCCGACAAACCCGTAATGAAAAACTGTTTTTT.

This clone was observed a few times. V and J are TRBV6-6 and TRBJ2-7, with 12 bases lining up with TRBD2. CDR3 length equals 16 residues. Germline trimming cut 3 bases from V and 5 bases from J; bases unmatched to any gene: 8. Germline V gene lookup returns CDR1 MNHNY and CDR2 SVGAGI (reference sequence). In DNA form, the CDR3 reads TGTGCCAGCAGTTATGGGGTGACTAGCGGGAGCGACGAGCAGTACTTC. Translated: CASSYGVTSGSDEQYF.

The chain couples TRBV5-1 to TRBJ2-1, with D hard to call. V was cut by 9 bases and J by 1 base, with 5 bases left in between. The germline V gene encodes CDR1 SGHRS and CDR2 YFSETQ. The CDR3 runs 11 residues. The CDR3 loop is CATRSYNEQFF. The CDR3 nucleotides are TGCGCCACCCGTTCCTACAATGAGCAGTTCTTC. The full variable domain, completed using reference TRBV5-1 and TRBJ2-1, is KAGVTQTPRYLIKTRGQQVTLSCSPISGHRSVSWYQQTPGQGLQFLFEYFSETQRNKGNFPGRFSGRQFSNSRSEMNVSTLELGDSALYLCATRSYNEQFFGPGTRLTVL.

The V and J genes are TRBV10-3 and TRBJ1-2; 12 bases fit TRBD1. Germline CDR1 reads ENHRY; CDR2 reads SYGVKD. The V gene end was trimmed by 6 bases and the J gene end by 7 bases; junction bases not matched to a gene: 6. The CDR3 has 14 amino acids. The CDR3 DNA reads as TGTGCCATCAGGGCGGGACAGGGGGCTGTTGGCTACACCTTC. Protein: CAIRAGQGAVGYTF.

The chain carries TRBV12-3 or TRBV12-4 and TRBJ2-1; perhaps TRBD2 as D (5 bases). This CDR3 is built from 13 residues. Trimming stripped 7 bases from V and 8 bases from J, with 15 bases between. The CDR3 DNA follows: TGTGCCAGCATCTCCCTAGCATCGGATGAGCAGTTCTTC. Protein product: CASISLASDEQFF.

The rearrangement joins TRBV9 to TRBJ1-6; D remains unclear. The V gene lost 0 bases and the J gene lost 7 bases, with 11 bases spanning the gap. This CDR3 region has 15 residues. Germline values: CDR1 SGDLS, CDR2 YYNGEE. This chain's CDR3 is CASSVDGFLNSPLHF. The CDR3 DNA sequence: TGTGCCAGCAGCGTAGATGGCTTCTTGAATTCACCCCTCCACTTT.

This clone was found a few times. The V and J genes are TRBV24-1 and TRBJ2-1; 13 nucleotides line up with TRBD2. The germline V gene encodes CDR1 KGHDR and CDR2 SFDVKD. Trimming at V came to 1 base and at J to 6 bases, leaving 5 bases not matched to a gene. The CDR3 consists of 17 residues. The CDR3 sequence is CATSDFRLAGGRNEQFF. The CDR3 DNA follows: TGTGCCACCAGTGATTTTCGACTAGCGGGAGGTCGCAATGAGCAGTTCTTC.

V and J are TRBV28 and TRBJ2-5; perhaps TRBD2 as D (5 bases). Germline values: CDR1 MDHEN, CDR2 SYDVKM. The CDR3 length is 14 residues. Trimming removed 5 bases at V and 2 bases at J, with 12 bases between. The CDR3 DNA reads TGTGCCAGCAGTAAGGCGGGTAGACAAGAGACCCAGTACTTC. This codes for CASSKAGRQETQYF.

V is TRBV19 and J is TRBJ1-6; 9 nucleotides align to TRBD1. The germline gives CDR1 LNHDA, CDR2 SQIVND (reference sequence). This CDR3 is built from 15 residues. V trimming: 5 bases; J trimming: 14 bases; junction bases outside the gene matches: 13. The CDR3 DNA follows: TGTGCCAGTAGTCCATCCGGGACAGGGTCGTTTACCCTCCACTTT. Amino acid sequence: CASSPSGTGSFTLHF.

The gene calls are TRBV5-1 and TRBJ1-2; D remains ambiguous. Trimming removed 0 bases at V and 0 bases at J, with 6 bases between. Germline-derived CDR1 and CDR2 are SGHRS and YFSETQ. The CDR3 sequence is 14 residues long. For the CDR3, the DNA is TGCGCCAGCAGCTTGGAGCCGTCTAACTATGGCTACACCTTC. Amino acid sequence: CASSLEPSNYGYTF.

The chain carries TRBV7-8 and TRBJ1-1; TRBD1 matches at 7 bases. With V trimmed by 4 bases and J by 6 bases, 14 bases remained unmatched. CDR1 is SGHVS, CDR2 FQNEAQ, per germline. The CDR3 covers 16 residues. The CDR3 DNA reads TGTGCCAGCAGCTCGCGACAGGGCAGGGCAAACGCTGAAGCTTTCTTT. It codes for CASSSRQGRANAEAFF.

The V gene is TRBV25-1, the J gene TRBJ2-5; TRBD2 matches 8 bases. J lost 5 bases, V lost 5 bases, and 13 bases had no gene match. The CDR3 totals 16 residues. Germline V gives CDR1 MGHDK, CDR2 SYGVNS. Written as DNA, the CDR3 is TGTGCCAGCAGTAGACGGAGACTAGCGTACTTGGAGACCCAGTACTTC. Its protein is CASSRRRLAYLETQYF.

The CDR3 coding sequence is TGTGCCAGCTCCCCAGGGGAGACCGGGGAGCTGTTTTTT. It encodes CASSPGETGELFF. The chain carries TRBV7-3 and TRBJ2-2, with TRBD1 as a possible D gene (6 bases). There are 13 residues in the CDR3. Germline V gene lookup returns CDR1 SGHTA and CDR2 FQGTGA. The ends were cut back, 8 bases at V and 5 bases at J, with 12 bases in the middle.

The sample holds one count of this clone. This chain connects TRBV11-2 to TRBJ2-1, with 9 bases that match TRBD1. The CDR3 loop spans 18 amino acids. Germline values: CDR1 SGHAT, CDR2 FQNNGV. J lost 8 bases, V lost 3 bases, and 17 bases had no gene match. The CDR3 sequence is CASSFGPPKTGGIHEQFF. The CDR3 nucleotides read TGTGCCAGCAGCTTCGGTCCACCTAAGACAGGGGGTATTCATGAGCAGTTCTTC.

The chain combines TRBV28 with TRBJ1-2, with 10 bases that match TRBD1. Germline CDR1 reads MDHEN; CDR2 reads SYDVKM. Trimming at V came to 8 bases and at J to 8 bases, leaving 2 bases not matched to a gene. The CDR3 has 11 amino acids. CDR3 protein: CASGQGVGYTF. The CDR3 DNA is TGTGCCAGCGGACAGGGGGTCGGCTACACCTTC.

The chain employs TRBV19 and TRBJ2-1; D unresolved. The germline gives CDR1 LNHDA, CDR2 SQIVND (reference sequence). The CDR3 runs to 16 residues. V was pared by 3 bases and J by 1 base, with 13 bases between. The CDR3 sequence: CASSITGNPSYNEQFF. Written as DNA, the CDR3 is TGTGCCAGTAGTATCACGGGTAATCCTTCCTACAATGAGCAGTTCTTC.

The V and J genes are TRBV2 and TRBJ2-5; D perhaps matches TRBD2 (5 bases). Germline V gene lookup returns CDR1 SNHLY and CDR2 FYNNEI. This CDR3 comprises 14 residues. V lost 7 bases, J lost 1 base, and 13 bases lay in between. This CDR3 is CASKRRDPQETQYF. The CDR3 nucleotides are TGTGCCAGCAAACGACGGGATCCCCAAGAGACCCAGTACTTC.

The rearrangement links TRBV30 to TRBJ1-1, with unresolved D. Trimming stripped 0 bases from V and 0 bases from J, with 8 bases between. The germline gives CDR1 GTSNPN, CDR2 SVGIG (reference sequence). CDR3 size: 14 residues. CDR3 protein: CAWSVPPMNTEAFF. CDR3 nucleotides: TGTGCCTGGAGTGTCCCCCCCATGAACACTGAAGCTTTCTTT.

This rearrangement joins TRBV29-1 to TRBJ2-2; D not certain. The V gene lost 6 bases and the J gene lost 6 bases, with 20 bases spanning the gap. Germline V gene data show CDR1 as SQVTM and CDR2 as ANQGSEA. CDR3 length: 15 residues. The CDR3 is CSVRVSDLLSGELFF. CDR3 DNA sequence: TGCAGCGTACGGGTCTCCGATCTTTTGTCCGGGGAGCTGTTTTTT.

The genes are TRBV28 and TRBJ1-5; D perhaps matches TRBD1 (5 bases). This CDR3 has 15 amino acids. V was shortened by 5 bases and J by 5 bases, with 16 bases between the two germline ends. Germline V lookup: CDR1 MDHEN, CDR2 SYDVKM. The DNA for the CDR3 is TGTGCCAGCAGTCCCACCTGGGGGGGAGATCAGCCCCAGCATTTT. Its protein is CASSPTWGGDQPQHF.

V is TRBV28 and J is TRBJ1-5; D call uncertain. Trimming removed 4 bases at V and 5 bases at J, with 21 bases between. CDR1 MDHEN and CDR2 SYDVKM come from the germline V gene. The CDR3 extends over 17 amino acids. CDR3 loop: CASSSSFVGFGDQPQHF. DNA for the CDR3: TGTGCCAGCAGTTCCTCCTTTGTGGGGTTCGGGGATCAGCCCCAGCATTTT.

The CDR3 DNA reads as TGTGCCAGCAGTGACCAAAGACAGGGGAATCAGCCCCAGCATTTT. Protein: CASSDQRQGNQPQHF. The chain is built from TRBV25-1 and TRBJ1-5, with TRBD1 matching over 8 bases. Germline assignment: CDR1 MGHDK and CDR2 SYGVNS. The V gene end was trimmed by 3 bases and the J gene end by 4 bases; junction bases not matched to a gene: 5. The CDR3 extends over 15 amino acids.

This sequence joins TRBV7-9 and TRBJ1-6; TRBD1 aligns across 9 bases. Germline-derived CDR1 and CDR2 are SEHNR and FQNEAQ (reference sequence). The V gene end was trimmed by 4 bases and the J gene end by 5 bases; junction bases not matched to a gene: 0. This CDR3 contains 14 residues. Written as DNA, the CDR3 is TGTGCCAGCAGCTGGACAGGGGATAATTCACCCCTCCACTTT. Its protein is CASSWTGDNSPLHF.